The rows below give T cell receptor beta chains drawn from one sample of a study of T-cell reconstitution after alpha-beta-depleted transplantation in children. Each CDR3 protein is one row after TCRdb ran MiXCR on the PCR reads. The sample records a few hundred thousand distinct CDR3 sequences, about a sixth being singletons. Sample: PBMCs from the stem cell graft donor, taken from the stem cell graft. The receptors were sampled from a human donor who donated a stem cell graft to a child with acute lymphoblastic leukemia. The CDR3 runs from the conserved cysteine through the conserved F or W. The D gene is left open where the match is weak. A clone size is listed for some rows: how often the clone was seen (once, few, many), or a class if it is expanded.

TGTGCCAGCAGCCAAGGTTCGACCAGCACTGAAGCTTTCTTT	CASSQGSTSTEAFF	-	TRBV3-1	TRBJ1-1	-
TGTGCCAGCAGCCAAGTTGGAATCCCAAGGGCCAAAAACATTCAGTACTTC	CASSQVGIPRAKNIQYF	few	TRBV14	TRBJ2-4	-
TGCAGTGCATTATATAGCCGTGTGACGGATCAGCCCCAGCATTTT	CSALYSRVTDQPQHF	few	TRBV20-1	TRBJ1-5	-
TGCAGTGCTAGAGTTCTTGTGCGGGAATCCCTCGCCTACGAGCAGTACTTC	CSARVLVRESLAYEQYF	few	TRBV20-1	TRBJ2-7	-
TGTGCCAGTAGTGGCGCGGGAGTTACAGATACGCAGTATTTT	CASSGAGVTDTQYF	-	TRBV19	TRBJ2-3	TRBD2
TGTGCCAGCAGCTCGACCGGGACAGGGGCCGAAAAACTGTTTTTT	CASSSTGTGAEKLFF	-	TRBV7-9	TRBJ1-4	TRBD1
TGTGCCAGCAGCCTCGGCGGGGAAATTGACACCGGGGAGCTGTTTTTT	CASSLGGEIDTGELFF	once	TRBV7-9	TRBJ2-2	-
TGCGCCAGCAGCGTGGGGGAGGCCCCGGACTACACCTTC	CASSVGEAPDYTF	-	TRBV5-1	TRBJ1-2	-
TGCGCCAGCAGCACGCTAGCGGGATTAGCCTACGAGCAGTACTTC	CASSTLAGLAYEQYF	-	TRBV5-1	TRBJ2-7	TRBD2
TGTGCCAGCAGCTTGGTATGGGGCAGGGAGACCCAGTACTTC	CASSLVWGRETQYF	-	TRBV5-5	TRBJ2-5	-
TGTGCCAGCAGCGCCCGGGGGGAGCAGTACTTC	CASSARGEQYF	-	TRBV5-5	TRBJ2-7	-